Listed below are T cell receptor beta chains from one sample, sequenced in a study of T-cell memory formation after mild COVID-19. In TCRdb, the 5' RACE reads were re-called with MiXCR into one record per CDR3 protein. The sample has fewer than 250,000 distinct CDR3 sequences; approximately 20% are singletons. Sequenced: PBMCs or a T cell subset sorted from them (not recorded which). The source of these receptors is an adult woman who had mild COVID-19 (a few samples of this study predate the infection). Cell type and time point are not known. Both conserved end residues are part of each CDR3. The D gene is left open where the match is weak. Clone size is given for some rows only: seen once, a few or many times, or a class if the clone is expanded.

d_gene	v_gene	j_gene	abundance	CDR3nt	CDR3aa
.	TRBV30	TRBJ2-7	many	TGTGCCTGGAGTGTGGGGAGATCCTACGAGCAGTACTTC	CAWSVGRSYEQYF
TRBD2	TRBV20-1	TRBJ2-7	.	TGCAGTGCCCCGGGACTAGCGGACTCCTACGAGCAGTACTTC	CSAPGLADSYEQYF
TRBD1	TRBV4-3	TRBJ2-7	few	TGCGCCAGCAGCCATTGGGGGACAGGGAAGCGAAACGAGCAGTACTTC	CASSHWGTGKRNEQYF
.	TRBV7-9	TRBJ2-1	.	TGTGCCATCGAGCGGTCGGGACTCCCCAATGAGCAGTTCTTC	CAIERSGLPNEQFF
.	TRBV29-1	TRBJ1-2	.	TGCAGCGTTGAAGACAAGGCGGGACTCACTAACTATGGCTACACCTTC	CSVEDKAGLTNYGYTF
TRBD2	TRBV5-1	TRBJ2-1	few	TGCGCCAGCAGCTTGGGGGATAGCGGGGGGCCGTACAATGAGCAGTTCTTC	CASSLGDSGGPYNEQFF
.	TRBV7-2	TRBJ1-2	once	TGTGCCAGCAGCTTAGCGGCTGATAACTATGGCTACACCTTC	CASSLAADNYGYTF
TRBD1	TRBV11-2	TRBJ1-2	few	TGTGCCAGCAGCTTAAACCAGGGGGCGGGAGGCTACACCTTC	CASSLNQGAGGYTF
.	TRBV19	TRBJ2-1	.	TGTGCCAGTAGTGCCCTCCAAATCTCCTACAATGAGCAGTTCTTC	CASSALQISYNEQFF
.	TRBV20-1	TRBJ1-1	.	TGCAGTGCTAATCGGCAGGGGCTAACTGAAGCTTTCTTT	CSANRQGLTEAFF
TRBD1	TRBV2	TRBJ1-5	.	TGTGCCAGCAGTGGAGGGACAGGGGGGAGCAATCAGCCCCAGCATTTT	CASSGGTGGSNQPQHF
.	TRBV5-1	TRBJ1-1	.	TGCGCCAGCAGCTCTGTCAGTCAGAACACTGAAGCTTTCTTT	CASSSVSQNTEAFF
TRBD2	TRBV5-1	TRBJ2-3	few	TGCGCCAGCAGCGGGGGACTAGCGGGAATTCAAGATACGCAGTATTTT	CASSGGLAGIQDTQYF
TRBD1	TRBV4-1	TRBJ1-5	few	TGCGCCAGCAGCCGGGACAGGGCAAGCAATCAGCCCCAGCATTTT	CASSRDRASNQPQHF
TRBD2	TRBV7-8	TRBJ2-7	.	TGTGCCAGCAGCTTCCTAGCGGGTACAACCTCCTACGAGCAGTACTTC	CASSFLAGTTSYEQYF
TRBD1	TRBV7-2	TRBJ2-7	.	TGTGCCAGCAGCGAAGACAGGGGTCGGGCCTACGAGCAGTACTTC	CASSEDRGRAYEQYF
.	TRBV6-5	TRBJ1-1	few	TGTGCCAGCAGTTATCTCGACAGGAACACTGAAGCTTTCTTT	CASSYLDRNTEAFF
.	TRBV5-1	TRBJ2-7	few	TGCGCCAGCAGGGAACTAGCCGTGGCCTACGAGCAGTACTTC	CASRELAVAYEQYF
TRBD1	TRBV6-6	TRBJ1-5	few	TGTGCCGGGGGACAGGGGAATCAGCCCCAGCATTTT	CAGGQGNQPQHF
TRBD2	TRBV4-2	TRBJ2-5	.	TGTGCCAGCAGCCACGGGACTAGCGAACAAGAGACCCAGTACTTC	CASSHGTSEQETQYF
.	TRBV7-3	TRBJ2-3	many	TGTGCCAGCAGCATTCAGGGACGGACAGACACAGATACGCAGTATTTT	CASSIQGRTDTDTQYF
.	TRBV6-1	TRBJ2-1	many	TGTGCCACCACCCTGGGGGCGGCGTCCTACAATGAGCAGTTCTTC	CATTLGAASYNEQFF
TRBD1	TRBV7-9	TRBJ2-3	many	TGTGCCAGCAGCTTACTCACAGGGGGCGGCACAGATACGCAGTATTTT	CASSLLTGGGTDTQYF
.	TRBV29-1	TRBJ2-3	.	TGCAGCGTTGAGATCGTAGGAGATACGCAGTATTTT	CSVEIVGDTQYF
.	TRBV12-3/TRBV12-4	TRBJ1-1	few	TGTGCCAGCAGTTTTGGGACGATAGGTAACACTGAAGCTTTCTTT	CASSFGTIGNTEAFF
TRBD1	TRBV5-6	TRBJ1-6	.	TGTGCCAGCAGATCGGGGACAGTTGGTTCACCCCTCCACTTT	CASRSGTVGSPLHF
TRBD2	TRBV29-1	TRBJ2-2	.	TGCAGCGTGGTGACTAGCGGGAAAACAAAAAAGAACACCGGGGAGCTGTTTTTT	CSVVTSGKTKKNTGELFF
.	TRBV12-3/TRBV12-4	TRBJ1-2	few	TGTGCCAGCAGTTCCACAGTAATCTATGGCTACACCTTC	CASSSTVIYGYTF
.	TRBV9	TRBJ2-3	.	TGTGCCAGCAGCCCCCACAGGACCCAAGATACGCAGTATTTT	CASSPHRTQDTQYF
TRBD2	TRBV7-2	TRBJ2-3	.	TGTGCCAGCAGCGCCCAGACTAGCGGAACGGCCAATACGCAGTATTTT	CASSAQTSGTANTQYF
.	TRBV12-3/TRBV12-4	TRBJ2-1	.	TGTGCCAGCAGCAAAGCTGGCGCTAGTCGCAATGAGCAGTTCTTC	CASSKAGASRNEQFF
TRBD1	TRBV3-1	TRBJ2-7	few	TGTGCCAGCAGCCCGGGACAGGTGGAACGGGAGCAGTACTTC	CASSPGQVEREQYF
.	TRBV6-5	TRBJ1-2	.	TGTGCCAGCAAAACACAGGTCTATGGCTACACCTTC	CASKTQVYGYTF
.	TRBV7-2	TRBJ2-3	.	TGTGCCAGCAGCCCCCCGGGGGACCACCCGGATACGCAGTATTTT	CASSPPGDHPDTQYF
.	TRBV12-3/TRBV12-4	TRBJ1-2	few	TGTGCCAGCAGTTTGGTATTATCTGGGGGCTATGGCTACACCTTC	CASSLVLSGGYGYTF
.	TRBV2	TRBJ2-5	.	TGTGCCAGCAGCACACAGGGTCAACGCCAAGAGACCCAGTACTTC	CASSTQGQRQETQYF
.	TRBV6-1	TRBJ1-2	few	TGTGCCAGCAGTGAAGTTGGGAGCTCCGATGGCTACACCTTC	CASSEVGSSDGYTF
.	TRBV20-1	TRBJ1-2	.	TGCAGTGCTAGAGTTAGACAGTTCTATGGCTACACCTTC	CSARVRQFYGYTF
TRBD1	TRBV5-1	TRBJ2-7	once	TGCGCCAGTAGAGGGACAGTAGACTACGAGCAGTACTTC	CASRGTVDYEQYF
.	TRBV9	TRBJ1-5	few	TGTGCCAGCAGCGTAGATTCAGGGGGCAATCAGCCCCAGCATTTT	CASSVDSGGNQPQHF
.	TRBV5-1	TRBJ2-2	few	TGCGCCAGCAGCTTGGGTCAGGAGAACACCGGGGAGCTGTTTTTT	CASSLGQENTGELFF
.	TRBV4-2	TRBJ2-5	few	TGTGCCAGCAGCCAAGATCATAGCATCCAAGAGACCCAGTACTTC	CASSQDHSIQETQYF
TRBD1	TRBV24-1	TRBJ2-5	few	TGTGCCACCAGTGAGGTGGGACAGGGGTCGGAGACCCAGTACTTC	CATSEVGQGSETQYF
TRBD2	TRBV6-6	TRBJ2-3	few	TGTGCCAGCAGTCCCCGCCTAGCGGGGGGGCGTTTTCGGGATACGCAGTATTTT	CASSPRLAGGRFRDTQYF
.	TRBV6-5	TRBJ1-6	.	TGTGCCAGTTCGTGGGATAGCTCGGAGTATTCACCCCTCCACTTT	CASSWDSSEYSPLHF